Each of the 10 T cell receptor beta chains below was sequenced from the same sample in a study of T-cell memory formation after mild COVID-19. TCRdb ran MiXCR on the 5' RACE reads and lists one entry per CDR3 protein. The sample includes 250,000 to 400,000 distinct CDR3 sequences, roughly an eighth seen only once; the top ten take around a fifth. Material: PBMCs or a T cell subset sorted from them (not recorded which). These receptors originate from a man younger than 35 who had mild COVID-19 (a few samples of this study predate the infection). Cell type and time point are not known.

This clonotype appeared a single time. V and J are TRBV9 and TRBJ1-1; D perhaps matches TRBD1 (5 bases). The V gene's germline CDR1 is SGDLS and CDR2 YYNGEE. V lost 4 bases and J lost 3, with 16 bases in between. The CDR3 covers 15 residues. The CDR3 is CASSPQEGRYTEAFF. The CDR3 DNA is TGTGCCAGCAGCCCCCAGGAGGGGAGGTACACTGAAGCTTTCTTT.

CDR3 protein: CASSLVRASGGKTQETQYF. CDR3 bases: TGTGCCAGCAGCTTAGTTCGGGCTAGCGGGGGGAAAACCCAAGAGACCCAGTACTTC. The chain combines TRBV7-9 with TRBJ2-5, with 11 nucleotides matching TRBD2. V shed 1 base, J shed 1 base, and the junction held 11 bases outside the gene matches. Germline CDR1 is SEHNR and CDR2 is FQNEAQ (reference sequence). The CDR3 sequence is 19 residues long.

This chain uses TRBV6-5 with TRBJ2-5; TRBD1 matches at 10 bases. Germline loops: CDR1 MNHEY, CDR2 SVGAGI. Trimming cost V 6 bases and J 5 bases; bases outside gene matches: 6. This CDR3 has 14 amino acids. The CDR3 DNA reads as TGTGCCAGCAGGTGGACAGGGGGTCGGGAGACCCAGTACTTC. Amino acid sequence: CASRWTGGRETQYF.

The rearrangement uses TRBV5-1 and TRBJ2-1; D is undetermined. The germline V and J ends were trimmed by 2 bases and 8 bases, with 14 bases remaining between them. Germline V gene lookup returns CDR1 SGHRS and CDR2 YFSETQ. This CDR3 has 14 amino acids. The CDR3 protein is CASSLQLNSDEQFF. CDR3 DNA: TGCGCCAGCAGCTTACAATTGAACAGCGATGAGCAGTTCTTC. Variable domain in full (rest from reference TRBV5-1 and TRBJ2-1): KAGVTQTPRYLIKTRGQQVTLSCSPISGHRSVSWYQQTPGQGLQFLFEYFSETQRNKGNFPGRFSGRQFSNSRSEMNVSTLELGDSALYLCASSLQLNSDEQFFGPGTRLTVL.

V gene TRBV7-2 combines with J gene TRBJ2-2, with no clear D. From germline, CDR1 is SGHTA and CDR2 FQGNSA. V was cut by 5 bases and J by 6 bases, with 10 bases left in between. The CDR3 length is 13 residues. The CDR3 loop reads CASSPRQAGELFF. CDR3 sequence (DNA): TGTGCCAGCAGCCCGCGACAAGCCGGGGAGCTGTTTTTT.

This clonotype was seen at least ten times. This chain links TRBV4-1 with TRBJ2-7, with 8 nucleotides matching TRBD2. Germline values: CDR1 MGHRA, CDR2 YSYEKL. This CDR3 is built from 15 residues. The V segment lost 7 bases and the J segment 2 bases; nucleotides outside the gene matches: 10. The CDR3 sequence: CASTPGSGGPYEQYF. The CDR3 bases are TGCGCCAGCACCCCCGGGAGCGGGGGTCCCTACGAGCAGTACTTC.

This chain joins TRBV28 and TRBJ2-4, with 8 bases matching TRBD1. The germline gives CDR1 MDHEN, CDR2 SYDVKM. The trim removed 2 bases at V and 0 bases at J, leaving 18 bases unmatched. The CDR3 runs to 21 residues. The CDR3 sequence is CASSLSEDGTGAPIAKNIQYF. The CDR3 DNA is TGTGCCAGCAGTTTAAGTGAGGACGGGACAGGCGCTCCAATAGCCAAAAACATTCAGTACTTC.

This clonotype has just a few counts. The chain combines TRBV5-1 with TRBJ1-2; possibly TRBD1 for D (5 bases). V lost 0 bases and J 5 bases, leaving 11 bases between the germline ends. In germline, CDR1 is SGHRS, CDR2 YFSETQ. This CDR3 contains 14 residues. The CDR3 loop is CASSLDRPEYGYTF. DNA for the CDR3: TGCGCCAGCAGCTTGGACAGGCCCGAATATGGCTACACCTTC. Full variable domain (missing parts from reference TRBV5-1 and TRBJ1-2): KAGVTQTPRYLIKTRGQQVTLSCSPISGHRSVSWYQQTPGQGLQFLFEYFSETQRNKGNFPGRFSGRQFSNSRSEMNVSTLELGDSALYLCASSLDRPEYGYTFGSGTRLTVV.

This clonotype was counted between two and nine times. The chain employs TRBV6-5 and TRBJ2-6; TRBD2 might be the D (5 bases). The CDR3 is 13 amino acids. V was pared by 8 bases and J by 0 bases, with 5 bases between. Germline-derived CDR1 and CDR2 are MNHEY and SVGAGI. The CDR3 is CASGSSGANVLTF. In DNA, the CDR3 is TGTGCCAGCGGGAGCTCTGGGGCCAACGTCCTGACTTTC.

This clonotype was seen more than once but under ten times. The chain employs TRBV24-1 and TRBJ2-1; weak D call: TRBD1 (6 bases). The CDR3 length is 13 residues. Trimming removed 4 bases from V and 8 bases from J, with 11 bases in between. Germline values: CDR1 KGHDR, CDR2 SFDVKD. The CDR3 loop is CATSDTGYDEQFF. CDR3 nucleotides: TGTGCCACCAGTGACACAGGGTATGATGAGCAGTTCTTC.